Sequencing of this T cell receptor (beta chain) was carried out in a study of PD-1 blockade in classical Hodgkin lymphoma. General study findings and limits: Reports indicated that newly diagnosed patients had lower baseline TCR diversity than healthy donors did. A significant rise in TCR diversity was seen by C4D1 for CD4+ cells but not for CD8+ cells.

Specified time point: cycle 4 day 1 (C4D1), after 6 weeks of nivolumab. Every patient relapsed after autologous stem cell transplantation, and brentuximab vedotin exposure varied. Patients showed best responses of complete response, partial response or progressive disease. The CDR3 has 12 amino acids. CDR1 and CDR2 from the germline V gene are MNHNS and SASEGT. The V gene lost 0 bases and the J gene lost 7 bases, with 4 bases spanning the gap. Measured with immunoSEQ multiplex PCR; TCRdb has only the in-frame clones, and not every one. The table lists some 28,000 clones, about 80% of them singletons. Points on this clone: Its target is not known.

This chain uses TRBV6-1 with TRBJ2-1; D ambiguous. Source: peripheral blood mononuclear cells (PBMCs), taken before the fourth cycle of nivolumab. This TCR was recovered from a human donor with classical Hodgkin lymphoma. In nucleotides, the CDR3 is TGTGCCAGCAGTGAAGCGCGGAATGAGCAGTTCTTC. Protein sequence: CASSEARNEQFF.